This TCR beta chain is from a study of CD8 T cells in ankylosing spondylitis. As to this clonotype: Its matching antigen is unknown.

Trimming cost V 7 bases and J 4 bases, with 20 bases left between them. CDR3 size: 15 residues. Findings and caveats of the study: Reportedly, significant enrichment of disease-linked clones occurred in matched ankylosing spondylitis synovial fluid. Relatively rare in peripheral blood, disease-linked clones were also CD8+. Previous work reported some of these motif variants in the synovial fluid and blood of reactive arthritis. The study identified a TCR beta motif of 7 or 8 highly homologous variants that appeared characteristic of ankylosing spondylitis blood.

TCRdb reanalysed the 5' RACE reads using MiXCR and keeps one entry per CDR3 protein. The sample includes roughly 440,000 distinct CDR3 sequences, roughly 18% of them seen just once. This TCR was recovered from a male donor with ankylosing spondylitis. The gene calls are TRBV12-3 or TRBV12-4 and TRBJ2-7; D may be TRBD1 (6 bases). Sequenced material: blood, either unsorted or a sorted T cell fraction (not recorded which). CDR3 bases: TGTGCCAGCACCTATGGACAGATCCCCCCTTACGAGCAGTACTTC. As protein: CASTYGQIPPYEQYF.